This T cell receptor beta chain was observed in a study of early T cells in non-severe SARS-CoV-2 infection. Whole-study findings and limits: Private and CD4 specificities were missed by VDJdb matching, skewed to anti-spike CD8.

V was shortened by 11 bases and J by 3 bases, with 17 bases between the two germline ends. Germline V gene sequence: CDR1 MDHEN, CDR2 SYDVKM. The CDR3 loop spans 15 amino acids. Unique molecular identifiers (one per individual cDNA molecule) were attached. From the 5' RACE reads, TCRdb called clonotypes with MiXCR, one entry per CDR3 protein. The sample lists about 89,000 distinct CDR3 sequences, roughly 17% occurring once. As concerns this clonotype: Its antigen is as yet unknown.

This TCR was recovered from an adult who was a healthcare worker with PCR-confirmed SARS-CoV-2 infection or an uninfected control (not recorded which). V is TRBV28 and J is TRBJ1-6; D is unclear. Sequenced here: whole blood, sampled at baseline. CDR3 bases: TGTGCCGGCCGAGGGTCCGAAGGCTATAATTCACCCCTCCACTTT. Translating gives CAGRGSEGYNSPLHF.